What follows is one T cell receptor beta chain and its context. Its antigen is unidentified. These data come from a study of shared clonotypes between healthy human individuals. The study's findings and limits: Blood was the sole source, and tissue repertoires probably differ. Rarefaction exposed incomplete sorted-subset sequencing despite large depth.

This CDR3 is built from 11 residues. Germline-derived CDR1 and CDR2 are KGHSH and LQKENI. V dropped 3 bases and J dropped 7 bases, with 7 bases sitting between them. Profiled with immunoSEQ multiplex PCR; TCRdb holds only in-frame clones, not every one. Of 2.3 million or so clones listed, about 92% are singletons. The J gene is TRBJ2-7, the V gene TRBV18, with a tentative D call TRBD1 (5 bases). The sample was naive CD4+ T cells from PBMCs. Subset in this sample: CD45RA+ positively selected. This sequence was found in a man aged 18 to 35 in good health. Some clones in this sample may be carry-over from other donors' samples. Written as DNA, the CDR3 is TGTGCCAGCTCACCGGGGCCTGAGCAGTACTTC. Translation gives CASSPGPEQYF. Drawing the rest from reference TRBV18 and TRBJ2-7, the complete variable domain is NAGVMQNPRHLVRRRGQEARLRCSPMKGHSHVYWYRQLPEEGLKFMVYLQKENIIDESGMPKERFSAEFPKEGPSILRIQQVVRGDSAAYFCASSPGPEQYFGPGTRLTVT.